The 18 T cell receptor beta chains presented below share a single source sample, sequenced in a study of blood T cell repertoires in COVID-19. Assay used: immunoSEQ multiplex PCR; TCRdb lists only in-frame clones, some missing. The table includes 150,000 to 200,000 clones, under 90% detected once. Sequencing was done on a sample of peripheral blood. These receptors originate from a woman in her 70s with COVID-19, enrolled during active disease.

The chain has TRBV5-1 and TRBJ1-1, with TRBD1 as a possible D gene (6 bases). V was trimmed by 0 bases and J by 2 bases, leaving 8 bases between them. Per germline, CDR1 SGHRS and CDR2 YFSETQ. The CDR3 is 14 amino acids. CDR3 loop: CASSLVQGNTEAFF. The CDR3 nucleotides are TGCGCCAGCAGCTTGGTACAGGGAAACACTGAAGCTTTCTTT.

This chain links TRBV28 with TRBJ2-5; 10 positions match TRBD1. CDR3 length: 16 residues. Germline V gene sequence: CDR1 MDHEN, CDR2 SYDVKM. V was pared by 4 bases and J by 4 bases, with 9 bases of the junction left unmatched. CDR3 loop: CASSSPDRGERETQYF. In DNA, the CDR3 is TGTGCCAGCAGTTCTCCGGACAGGGGGGAGAGAGAGACCCAGTACTTC.

This chain connects TRBV9 to TRBJ1-2, with D unresolved. V was cut by 2 bases and J by 7 bases, with 12 bases left in between. The CDR3 extends over 13 amino acids. Germline loops: CDR1 SGDLS, CDR2 YYNGEE. CDR3 nucleotides: TGTGCCAGCAGCGTTGCTGACCCGGGTGGCTACACCTTC. This codes for CASSVADPGGYTF.

This clone was recorded once. V is TRBV2 and J is TRBJ1-4; tentatively, D is TRBD1 (5 bases). Trimming pared 6 bases from V and 7 bases from J, leaving 15 bases between. Germline V gene data show CDR1 as SNHLY and CDR2 as FYNNEI. The CDR3 has 14 residues. The chain's CDR3 is CASRQSGLSEKLFF. DNA for the CDR3: TGTGCCAGCAGGCAATCAGGGTTGAGTGAAAAACTGTTTTTT.

The chain is built from TRBV6-5 and TRBJ2-1, with 11 bases aligning to TRBD2. The CDR3 runs 15 residues. CDR1 and CDR2 from the germline V gene are MNHEY and SVGAGI. Germline trimming cut 4 bases from V and 6 bases from J; bases unmatched to any gene: 5. The CDR3 DNA follows: TGTGCCAGCAGTTCTCTAGCGGGAGGAACCAATGAGCAGTTCTTC. This codes for CASSSLAGGTNEQFF.

The chain combines TRBV30 with TRBJ2-1; 9 nucleotides align to TRBD1. Germline V gene data show CDR1 as GTSNPN and CDR2 as SVGIG (reference sequence). The CDR3 is made up of 13 amino acids. The V segment lost 3 bases and the J segment 9 bases; nucleotides outside the gene matches: 6. CDR3 nucleotides: TGTGCCTGGAGCTGGACAGGGGCCGGTGAGCAGTTCTTC. Translation: CAWSWTGAGEQFF.

The chain employs TRBV7-9 and TRBJ1-2; D not certain. The germline V gene encodes CDR1 SEHNR and CDR2 FQNEAQ (reference sequence). V gave up 1 base and J gave up 3 bases, with 15 bases separating them. CDR3 size: 16 residues. CDR3 bases: TGTGCCAGCAGCTTAGATCCGCCAGATCTGGACTATGGCTACACCTTC. Its protein is CASSLDPPDLDYGYTF.

This chain connects TRBV5-8 to TRBJ2-7; D perhaps matches TRBD1 (5 bases). Trimming pared 1 base from V and 5 bases from J, leaving 16 bases between. CDR3 length: 15 amino acids. In germline, CDR1 is SGHTS, CDR2 YDEGEE. For the CDR3, the DNA is TGTGCCAGCAGCTTGTTGGGAAGGGGCTACCACGAGCAGTACGTC. Encoded protein: CASSLLGRGYHEQYV.

V is TRBV3-1 (or the pseudogene TRBV3-2) and J is TRBJ2-1; D is perhaps TRBD2 (5 bases). The CDR3 loop spans 15 amino acids. Germline assignment: CDR1 LGHDT and CDR2 YNNKEL (reference sequence). V gave up 4 bases and J gave up 8 bases, with 18 bases separating them. As DNA, the CDR3 is TGTGCCAGCAGCCGAACTAGTCCGGGTCTCGATGAGCAGTTCTTC. It translates to CASSRTSPGLDEQFF.

This chain uses TRBV7-8 with TRBJ2-3, with 13 nucleotides matching TRBD2. The CDR3 length is 18 residues. Germline CDR1 reads SGHVS; CDR2 reads FQNEAQ. V shed 5 bases, J shed 0 bases, and the junction held 8 bases outside the gene matches. The CDR3 region has the DNA TGTGCCAGCAGCGTAACTAGCGGGAGGGCCATGAGCACAGATACGCAGTATTTT. Its translation: CASSVTSGRAMSTDTQYF.

The gene calls are TRBV28 and TRBJ1-3; D is uncertain. CDR1 and CDR2 (germline): MDHEN, SYDVKM. The CDR3 runs 15 residues. V lost 5 bases and J lost 0, with 11 bases in between. The DNA of the CDR3 is TGTGCCAGCAGTGGCCGGGGATTCTCTGGAAACACCATATATTTT. Its protein is CASSGRGFSGNTIYF.

As to this clone: One junction end does not reproduce the germline sequence, and a read error may be involved. J is TRBJ2-7 and V is TRBV11-2; 11 bases agree with TRBD2. In germline, CDR1 is SGHAT, CDR2 FQNNGV. The CDR3 has 17 amino acids. The CDR3 bases are TGTGCCAGCAGCAAAACGATCTTAGCGGGAGGGCCCTCGGGTCCCGGCTTC. Encoded protein: CASSKTILAGGPSGPGF.

The chain couples TRBV28 to TRBJ1-4, with D perhaps TRBD1 (5 bases). Germline lookup yields CDR1 MDHEN and CDR2 SYDVKM. The CDR3 runs 13 residues. Trimming removed 10 bases at V and 7 bases at J, with 16 bases between. In nucleotides, the CDR3 is TGTGCCACCACAAAGGGGTTTGGTGAAAAACTGTTTTTT. Translated: CATTKGFGEKLFF.

The chain employs TRBV28 and TRBJ1-2, with 7 positions matching TRBD1. J was trimmed by 6 bases and V by 7 bases; bases with no gene match: 8. Germline V gene data show CDR1 as MDHEN and CDR2 as SYDVKM. The CDR3 is 13 residues long. In DNA form, the CDR3 reads TGTGCCAGCATTCCGGGACAGAGGGATGGCTACACCTTC. Translating gives CASIPGQRDGYTF.

V gene TRBV28 combines with J gene TRBJ2-5, with a tentative D call TRBD1 (6 bases). Germline assignment: CDR1 MDHEN and CDR2 SYDVKM. V was pared by 5 bases and J by 5 bases, with 18 bases between. The CDR3 contains 15 residues. Here the CDR3 reads CASSPSGTHSETQYF. The CDR3 DNA follows: TGTGCCAGCAGTCCCAGTGGGACACACTCCGAGACCCAGTACTTC.

This clone has just one count. V is TRBV2 and J is TRBJ2-7, with 9 bases lining up with TRBD2. Germline V gene data show CDR1 as SNHLY and CDR2 as FYNNEI. The length of the CDR3 is 12 residues. V lost 6 bases, J lost 6 bases, and 3 bases stayed unmatched. CDR3 residues: CASSPAGGEQYF. In DNA form, the CDR3 reads TGTGCCAGCAGCCCAGCGGGAGGCGAGCAGTACTTC.

The V gene is TRBV28, the J gene TRBJ1-2; D may be TRBD1 (5 bases). The V gene's germline CDR1 is MDHEN and CDR2 SYDVKM. V lost 6 bases and J lost 0, with 17 bases in between. This CDR3 has 16 amino acids. CDR3 sequence: CASSISRAGANYGYTF. The DNA for the CDR3 is TGTGCCAGCAGCATCTCGCGGGCGGGGGCTAACTATGGCTACACCTTC.

This chain connects TRBV28 to TRBJ1-4, with 9 bases identical to TRBD1. The length of the CDR3 is 16 residues. Germline V gene sequence: CDR1 MDHEN, CDR2 SYDVKM. Trimming removed 2 bases from V and 8 bases from J; junction bases left unmatched: 9. The CDR3 sequence: CASSLRPGQGGEKLFF. CDR3 DNA: TGTGCCAGCAGTTTAAGACCGGGACAGGGAGGGGAAAAACTGTTTTTT.